This TCR beta chain was identified during a study of T cell responses to AZD1222 COVID-19 vaccine. TCRdb's table, derived via immunoSEQ multiplex PCR, lists solely in-frame clones and lacks some. The sample lists around 220,000 clones; about 94% were seen once. As regards this clone: The antigen remains undetermined.

General study results and limits: Repertoires in all cases were sampled only once the peak T cell response had passed. Females made up more of the donors, who were largely white British, and clonal diversity may have come out too low. Nearly half of spike-specific TCRs reportedly target unmutated variant regions. Rises in breadth and depth of Spike-specific TCRs came after two AZD1222 doses.

The receptor's source is an adult who received the MenACWY meningococcal vaccine as a control. The sample was peripheral blood, taken 28 days after the second dose of the MenACWY control vaccine.

The CDR3 sequence is CATGLAGSYNEQFF. CDR3 DNA sequence: TGTGCCACCGGACTAGCGGGCTCCTACAATGAGCAGTTCTTC. J is TRBJ2-1 and V is TRBV10-3; 11 bases line up with TRBD2. There are 14 residues in the CDR3. CDR1 and CDR2 from the germline V gene are ENHRY and SYGVKD. With 10 bases clipped from V and 0 bases from J, the junction kept 2 bases outside the gene matches.